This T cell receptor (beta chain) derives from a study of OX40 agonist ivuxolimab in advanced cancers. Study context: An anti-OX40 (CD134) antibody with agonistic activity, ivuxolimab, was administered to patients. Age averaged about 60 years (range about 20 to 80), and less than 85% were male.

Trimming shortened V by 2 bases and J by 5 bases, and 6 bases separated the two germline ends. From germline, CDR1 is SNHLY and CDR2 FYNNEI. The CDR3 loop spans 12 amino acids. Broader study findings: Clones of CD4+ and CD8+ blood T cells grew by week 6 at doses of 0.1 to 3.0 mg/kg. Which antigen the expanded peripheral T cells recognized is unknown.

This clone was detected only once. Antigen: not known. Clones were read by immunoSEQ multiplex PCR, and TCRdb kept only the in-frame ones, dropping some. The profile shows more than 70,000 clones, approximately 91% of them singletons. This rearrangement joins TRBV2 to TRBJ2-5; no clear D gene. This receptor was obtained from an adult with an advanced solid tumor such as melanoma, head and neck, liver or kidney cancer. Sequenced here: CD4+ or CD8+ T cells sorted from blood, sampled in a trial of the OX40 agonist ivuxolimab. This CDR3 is CASSETWETQYF. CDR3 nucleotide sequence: TGTGCCAGCAGTGAAACGTGGGAGACCCAGTACTTC.